This T cell receptor (beta chain) is from a study of tumor-infiltrating lymphocytes in oesophageal squamous cell carcinoma. This clonotype was counted only a few times. TCRdb passed the PCR reads through MiXCR, listing each CDR3 protein once. The sample carries about 21,000 distinct CDR3 sequences, less than 45% recorded once. The source is a male donor with esophageal squamous cell carcinoma. The sequenced material came from normal esophageal tissue next to the tumor.

For the CDR3, the DNA is TGTGCCAGCAGCCGACTCCCAGGACAGGGTTGGGAGACCCAGTACTTC. Translating gives CASSRLPGQGWETQYF. The chain carries TRBV7-8 and TRBJ2-5; 8 nucleotides align to TRBD1. V lost 5 bases and J lost 5; bases outside the gene matches: 13. The CDR3 is 16 amino acids. Germline-derived CDR1 and CDR2 are SGHVS and FQNEAQ.